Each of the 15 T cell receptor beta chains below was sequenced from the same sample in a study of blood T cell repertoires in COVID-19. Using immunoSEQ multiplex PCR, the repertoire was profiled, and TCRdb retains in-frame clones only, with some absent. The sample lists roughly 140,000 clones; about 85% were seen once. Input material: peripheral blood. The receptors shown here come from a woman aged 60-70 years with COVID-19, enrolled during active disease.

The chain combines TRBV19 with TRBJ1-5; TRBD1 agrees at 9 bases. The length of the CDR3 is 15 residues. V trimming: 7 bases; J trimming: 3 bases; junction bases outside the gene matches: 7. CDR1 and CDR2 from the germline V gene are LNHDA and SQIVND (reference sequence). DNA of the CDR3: TGTGCCAGTACCGGACAGGGGTCAATCAATCAGCCCCAGCATTTT. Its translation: CASTGQGSINQPQHF.

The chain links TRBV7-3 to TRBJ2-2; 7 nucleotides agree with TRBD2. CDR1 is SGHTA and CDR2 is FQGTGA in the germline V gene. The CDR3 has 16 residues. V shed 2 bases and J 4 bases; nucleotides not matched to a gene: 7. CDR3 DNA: TGTGCCAGCAGCTTACTACGCCCGGGGGGCACCGGGGAGCTGTTTTTT. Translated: CASSLLRPGGTGELFF.

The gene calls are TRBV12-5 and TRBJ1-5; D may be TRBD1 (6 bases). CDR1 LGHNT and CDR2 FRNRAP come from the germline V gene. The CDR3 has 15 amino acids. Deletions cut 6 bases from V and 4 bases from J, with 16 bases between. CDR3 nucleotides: TGTGCTAGTGGGACCGGGGACACGCCGAATCAGCCCCAGCATTTT. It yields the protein CASGTGDTPNQPQHF. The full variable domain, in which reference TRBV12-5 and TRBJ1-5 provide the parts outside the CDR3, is DARVTQTPRHKVTEMGQEVTMRCQPILGHNTVFWYRQTMMQGLELLAYFRNRAPLDDSGMPKDRFSAEMPDATLATLKIQPSEPRDSAVYFCASGTGDTPNQPQHFGDGTRLSIL.

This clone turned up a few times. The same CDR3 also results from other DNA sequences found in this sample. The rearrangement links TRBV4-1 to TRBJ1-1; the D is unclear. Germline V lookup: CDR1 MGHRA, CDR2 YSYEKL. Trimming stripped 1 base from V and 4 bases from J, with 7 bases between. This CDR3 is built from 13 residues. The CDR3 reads CASSQGGVTEAFF. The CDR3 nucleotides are TGCGCCAGCAGCCAAGGGGGAGTCACTGAAGCTTTCTTT.

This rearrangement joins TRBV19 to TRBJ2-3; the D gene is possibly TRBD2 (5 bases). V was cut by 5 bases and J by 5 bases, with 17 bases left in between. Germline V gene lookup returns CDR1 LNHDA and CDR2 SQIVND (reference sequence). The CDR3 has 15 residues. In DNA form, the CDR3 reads TGTGCCAGTAGTGGAGTCGCTGCGGGTGTAGATACGCAGTATTTT. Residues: CASSGVAAGVDTQYF.

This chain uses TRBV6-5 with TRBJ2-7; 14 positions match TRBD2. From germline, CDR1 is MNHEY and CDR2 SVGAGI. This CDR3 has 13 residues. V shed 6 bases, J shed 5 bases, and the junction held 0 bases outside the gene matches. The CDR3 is CASRGLAGDEQYF. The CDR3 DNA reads TGTGCCAGCAGGGGACTAGCGGGAGACGAGCAGTACTTC.

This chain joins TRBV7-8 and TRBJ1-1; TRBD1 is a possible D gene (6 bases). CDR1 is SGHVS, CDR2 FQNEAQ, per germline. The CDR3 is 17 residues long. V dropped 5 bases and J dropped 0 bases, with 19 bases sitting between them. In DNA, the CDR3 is TGTGCCAGCAGCGAAGGGGGACACAACAGGATGAACACTGAAGCTTTCTTT. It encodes CASSEGGHNRMNTEAFF.

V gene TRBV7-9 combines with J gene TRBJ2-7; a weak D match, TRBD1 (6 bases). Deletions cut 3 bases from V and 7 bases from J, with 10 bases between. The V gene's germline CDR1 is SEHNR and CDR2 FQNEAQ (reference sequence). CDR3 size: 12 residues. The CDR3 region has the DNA TGTGCCAGCAGCTTCCCCCAGGGGGAGCAGTACGTC. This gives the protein CASSFPQGEQYV.

CDR3 region: CASSPDSGGWNSPLHF. CDR3 DNA: TGCGCCAGCAGCCCTGACTCAGGGGGTTGGAATTCACCCCTCCACTTT. The gene calls are TRBV5-1 and TRBJ1-6, with 7 bases that match TRBD1. V shed 4 bases, J shed 7 bases, and the junction held 11 bases outside the gene matches. Germline assignment: CDR1 SGHRS and CDR2 YFSETQ. The CDR3 sequence is 16 residues long.

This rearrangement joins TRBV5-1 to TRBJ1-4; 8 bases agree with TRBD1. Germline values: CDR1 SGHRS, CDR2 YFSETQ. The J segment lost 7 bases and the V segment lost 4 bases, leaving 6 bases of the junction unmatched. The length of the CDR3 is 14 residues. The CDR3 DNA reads TGCGCCAGCAGCGCCCGGGACAGGTCTGAAAAACTGTTTTTT. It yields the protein CASSARDRSEKLFF.

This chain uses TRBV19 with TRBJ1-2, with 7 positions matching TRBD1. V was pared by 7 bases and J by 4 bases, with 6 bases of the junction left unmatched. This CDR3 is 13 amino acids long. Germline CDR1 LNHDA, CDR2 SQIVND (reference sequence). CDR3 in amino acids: CASIGGTVYGYTF. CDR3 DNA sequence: TGTGCCAGTATTGGGGGGACAGTCTATGGCTACACCTTC.

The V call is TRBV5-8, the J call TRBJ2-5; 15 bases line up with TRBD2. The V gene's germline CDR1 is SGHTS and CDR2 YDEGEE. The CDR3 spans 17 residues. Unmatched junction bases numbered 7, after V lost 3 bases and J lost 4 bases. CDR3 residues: CASSSGLAGGQGETQYF. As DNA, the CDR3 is TGTGCCAGCAGCTCAGGACTAGCGGGAGGGCAGGGAGAGACCCAGTACTTC.

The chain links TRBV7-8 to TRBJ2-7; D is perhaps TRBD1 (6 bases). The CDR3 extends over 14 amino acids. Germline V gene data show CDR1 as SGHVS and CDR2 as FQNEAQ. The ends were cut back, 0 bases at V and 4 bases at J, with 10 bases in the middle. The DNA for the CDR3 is TGTGCCAGCAGCTTAGCTGGGGGCAGGTACGAGCAGTACGTC. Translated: CASSLAGGRYEQYV.

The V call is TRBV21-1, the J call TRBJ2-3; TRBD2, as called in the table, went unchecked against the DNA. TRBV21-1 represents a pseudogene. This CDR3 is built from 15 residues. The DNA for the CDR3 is TGTGCCAGCACTATTAGCGGGGGGGGAACAGATACGCAGTATTTT. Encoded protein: CASTISGGGTDTQYF.

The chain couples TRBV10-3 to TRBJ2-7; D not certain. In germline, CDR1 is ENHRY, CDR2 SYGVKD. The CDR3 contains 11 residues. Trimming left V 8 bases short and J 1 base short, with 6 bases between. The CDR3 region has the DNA TGTGCCATCCAGACATCCTACGAGCAGTACTTC. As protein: CAIQTSYEQYF.